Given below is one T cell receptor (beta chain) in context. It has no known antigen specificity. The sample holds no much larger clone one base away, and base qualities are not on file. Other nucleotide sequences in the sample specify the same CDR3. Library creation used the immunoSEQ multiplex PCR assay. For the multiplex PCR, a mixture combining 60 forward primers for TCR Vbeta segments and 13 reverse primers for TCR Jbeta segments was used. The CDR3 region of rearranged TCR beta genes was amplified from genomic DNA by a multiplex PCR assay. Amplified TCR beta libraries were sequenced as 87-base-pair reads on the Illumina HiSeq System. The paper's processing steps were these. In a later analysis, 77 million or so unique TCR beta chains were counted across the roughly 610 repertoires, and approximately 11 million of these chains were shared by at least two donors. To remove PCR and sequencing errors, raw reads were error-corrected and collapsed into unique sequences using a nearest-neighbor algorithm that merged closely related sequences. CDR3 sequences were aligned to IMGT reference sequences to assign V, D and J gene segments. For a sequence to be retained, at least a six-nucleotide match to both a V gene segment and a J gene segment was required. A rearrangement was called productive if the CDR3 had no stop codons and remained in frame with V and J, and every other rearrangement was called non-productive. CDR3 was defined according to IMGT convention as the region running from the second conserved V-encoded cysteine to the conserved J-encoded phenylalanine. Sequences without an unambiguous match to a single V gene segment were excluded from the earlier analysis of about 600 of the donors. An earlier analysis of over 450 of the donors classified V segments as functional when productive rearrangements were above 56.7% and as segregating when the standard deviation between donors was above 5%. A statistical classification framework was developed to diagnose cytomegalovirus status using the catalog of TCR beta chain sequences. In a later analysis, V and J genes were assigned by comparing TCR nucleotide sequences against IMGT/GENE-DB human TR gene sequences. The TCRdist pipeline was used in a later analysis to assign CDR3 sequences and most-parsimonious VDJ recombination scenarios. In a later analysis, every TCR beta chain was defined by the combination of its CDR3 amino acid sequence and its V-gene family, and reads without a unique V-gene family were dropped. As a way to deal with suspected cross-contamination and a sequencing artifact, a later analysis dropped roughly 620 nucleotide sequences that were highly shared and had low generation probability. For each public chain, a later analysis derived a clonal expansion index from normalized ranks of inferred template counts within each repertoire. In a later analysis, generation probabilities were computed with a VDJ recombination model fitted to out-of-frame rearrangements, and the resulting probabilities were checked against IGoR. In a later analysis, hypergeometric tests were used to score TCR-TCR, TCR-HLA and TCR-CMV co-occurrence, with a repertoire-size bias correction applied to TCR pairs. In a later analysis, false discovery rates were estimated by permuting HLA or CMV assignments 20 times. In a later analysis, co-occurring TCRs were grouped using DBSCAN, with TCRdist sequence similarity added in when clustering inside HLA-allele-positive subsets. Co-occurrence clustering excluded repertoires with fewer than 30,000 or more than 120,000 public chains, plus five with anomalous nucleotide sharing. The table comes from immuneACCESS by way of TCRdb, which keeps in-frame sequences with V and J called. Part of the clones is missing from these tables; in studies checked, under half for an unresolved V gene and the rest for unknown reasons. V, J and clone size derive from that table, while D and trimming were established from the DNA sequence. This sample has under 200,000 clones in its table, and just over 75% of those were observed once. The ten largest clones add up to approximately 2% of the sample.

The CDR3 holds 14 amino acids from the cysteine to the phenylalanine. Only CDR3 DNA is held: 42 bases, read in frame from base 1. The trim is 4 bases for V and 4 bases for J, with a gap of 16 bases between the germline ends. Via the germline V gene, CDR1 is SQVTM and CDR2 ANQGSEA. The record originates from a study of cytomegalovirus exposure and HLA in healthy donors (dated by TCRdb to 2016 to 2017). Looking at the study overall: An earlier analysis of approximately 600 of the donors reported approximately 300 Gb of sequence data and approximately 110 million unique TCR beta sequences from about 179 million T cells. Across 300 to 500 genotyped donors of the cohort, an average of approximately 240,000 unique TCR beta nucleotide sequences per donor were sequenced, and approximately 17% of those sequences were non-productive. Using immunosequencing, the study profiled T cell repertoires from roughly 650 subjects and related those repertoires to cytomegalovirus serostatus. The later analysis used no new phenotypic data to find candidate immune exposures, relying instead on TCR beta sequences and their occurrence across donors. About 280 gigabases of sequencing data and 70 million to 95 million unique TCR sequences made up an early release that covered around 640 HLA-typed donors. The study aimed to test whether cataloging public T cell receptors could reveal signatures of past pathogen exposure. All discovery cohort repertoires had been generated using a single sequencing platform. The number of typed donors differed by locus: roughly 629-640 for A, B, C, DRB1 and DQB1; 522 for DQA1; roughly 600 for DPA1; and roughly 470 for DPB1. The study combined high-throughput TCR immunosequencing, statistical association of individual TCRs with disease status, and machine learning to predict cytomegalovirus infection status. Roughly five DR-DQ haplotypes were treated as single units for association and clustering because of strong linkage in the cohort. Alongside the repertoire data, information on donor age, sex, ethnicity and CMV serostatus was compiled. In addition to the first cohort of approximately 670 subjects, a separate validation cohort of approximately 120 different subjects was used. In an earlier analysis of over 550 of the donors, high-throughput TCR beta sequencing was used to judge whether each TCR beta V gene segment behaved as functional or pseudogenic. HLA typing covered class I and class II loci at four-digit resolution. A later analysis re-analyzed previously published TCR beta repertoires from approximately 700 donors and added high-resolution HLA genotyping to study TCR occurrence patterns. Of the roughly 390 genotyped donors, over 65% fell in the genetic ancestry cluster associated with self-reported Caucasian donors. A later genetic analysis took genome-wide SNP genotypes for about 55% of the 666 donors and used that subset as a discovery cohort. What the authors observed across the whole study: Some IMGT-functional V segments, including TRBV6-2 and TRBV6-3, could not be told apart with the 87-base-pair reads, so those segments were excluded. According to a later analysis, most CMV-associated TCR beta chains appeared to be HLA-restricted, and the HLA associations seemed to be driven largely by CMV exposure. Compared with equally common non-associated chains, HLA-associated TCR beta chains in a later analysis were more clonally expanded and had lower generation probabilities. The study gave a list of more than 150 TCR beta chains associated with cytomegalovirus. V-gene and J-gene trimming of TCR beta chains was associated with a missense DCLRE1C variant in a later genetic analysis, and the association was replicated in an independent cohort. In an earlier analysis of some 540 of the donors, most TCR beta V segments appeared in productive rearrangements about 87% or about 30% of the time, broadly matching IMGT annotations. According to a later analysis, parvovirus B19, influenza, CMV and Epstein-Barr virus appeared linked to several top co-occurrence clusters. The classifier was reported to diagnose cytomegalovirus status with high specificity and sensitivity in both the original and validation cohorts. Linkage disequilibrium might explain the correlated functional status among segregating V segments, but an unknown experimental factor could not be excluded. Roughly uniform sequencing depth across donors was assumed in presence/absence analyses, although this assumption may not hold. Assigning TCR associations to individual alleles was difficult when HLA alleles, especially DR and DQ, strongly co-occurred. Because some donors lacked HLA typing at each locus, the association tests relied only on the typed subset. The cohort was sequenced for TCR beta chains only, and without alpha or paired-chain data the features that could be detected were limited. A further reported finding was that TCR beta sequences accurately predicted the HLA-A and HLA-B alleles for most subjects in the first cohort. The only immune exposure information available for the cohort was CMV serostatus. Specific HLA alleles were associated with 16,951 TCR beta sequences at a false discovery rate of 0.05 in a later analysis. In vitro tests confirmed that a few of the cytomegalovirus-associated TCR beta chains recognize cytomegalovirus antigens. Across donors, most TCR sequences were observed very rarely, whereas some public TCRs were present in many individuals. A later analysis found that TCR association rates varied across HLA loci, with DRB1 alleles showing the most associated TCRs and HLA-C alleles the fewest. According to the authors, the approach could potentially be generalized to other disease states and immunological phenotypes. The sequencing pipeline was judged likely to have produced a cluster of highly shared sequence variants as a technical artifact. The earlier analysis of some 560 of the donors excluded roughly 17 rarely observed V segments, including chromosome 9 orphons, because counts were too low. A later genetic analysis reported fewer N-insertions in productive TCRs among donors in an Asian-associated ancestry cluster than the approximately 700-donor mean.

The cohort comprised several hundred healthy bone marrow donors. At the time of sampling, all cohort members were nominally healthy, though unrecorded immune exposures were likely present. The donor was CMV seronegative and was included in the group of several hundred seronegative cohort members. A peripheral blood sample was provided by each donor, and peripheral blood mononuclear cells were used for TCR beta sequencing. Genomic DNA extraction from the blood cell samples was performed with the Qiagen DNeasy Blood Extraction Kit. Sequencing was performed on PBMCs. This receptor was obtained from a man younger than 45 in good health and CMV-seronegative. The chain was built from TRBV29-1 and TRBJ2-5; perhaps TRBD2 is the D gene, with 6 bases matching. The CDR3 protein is CSVVVAGFLETQYF. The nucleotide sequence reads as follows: TGCAGCGTTGTTGTGGCGGGATTTCTAGAGACCCAGTACTTC.